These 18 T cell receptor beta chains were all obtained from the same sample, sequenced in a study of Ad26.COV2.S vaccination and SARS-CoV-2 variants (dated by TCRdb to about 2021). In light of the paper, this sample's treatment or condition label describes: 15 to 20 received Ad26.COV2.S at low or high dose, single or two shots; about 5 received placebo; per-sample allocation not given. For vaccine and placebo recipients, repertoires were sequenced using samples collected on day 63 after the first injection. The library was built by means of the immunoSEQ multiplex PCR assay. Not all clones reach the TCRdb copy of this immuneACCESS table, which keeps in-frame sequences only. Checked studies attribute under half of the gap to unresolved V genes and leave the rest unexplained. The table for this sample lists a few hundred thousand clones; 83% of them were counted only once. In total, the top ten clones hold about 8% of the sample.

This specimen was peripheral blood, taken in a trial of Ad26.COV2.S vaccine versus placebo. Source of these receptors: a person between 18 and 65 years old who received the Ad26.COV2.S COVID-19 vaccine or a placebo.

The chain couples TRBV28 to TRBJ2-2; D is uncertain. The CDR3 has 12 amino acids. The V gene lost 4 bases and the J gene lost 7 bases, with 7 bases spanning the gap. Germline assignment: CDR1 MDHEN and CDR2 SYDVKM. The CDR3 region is CASSYPSGELFF. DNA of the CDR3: TGTGCCAGCAGTTACCCCAGCGGGGAGCTGTTTTTT.

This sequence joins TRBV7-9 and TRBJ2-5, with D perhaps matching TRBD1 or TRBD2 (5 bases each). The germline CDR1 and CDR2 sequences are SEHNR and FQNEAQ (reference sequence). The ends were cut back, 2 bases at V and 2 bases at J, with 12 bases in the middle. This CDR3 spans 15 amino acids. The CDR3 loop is CASSLLGGGQETQYF. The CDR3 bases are TGTGCCAGCAGCTTACTAGGTGGGGGTCAAGAGACCCAGTACTTC.

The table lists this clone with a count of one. CDR3 sequence reads: CASSPTGGPGETQYF. The CDR3 DNA reads as TGTGCCAGCAGCCCCACGGGAGGGCCAGGAGAGACCCAGTACTTC. V gene TRBV9 combines with J gene TRBJ2-5; 8 bases are shared with TRBD2. The CDR3 length is 15 residues. From germline, CDR1 is SGDLS and CDR2 YYNGEE. The trim removed 4 bases at V and 4 bases at J, leaving 9 bases unmatched.

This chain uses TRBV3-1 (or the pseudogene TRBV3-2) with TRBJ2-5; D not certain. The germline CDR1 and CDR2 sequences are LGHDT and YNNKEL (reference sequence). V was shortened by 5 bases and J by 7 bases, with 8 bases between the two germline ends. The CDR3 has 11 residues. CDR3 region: CASSTPGTQYF. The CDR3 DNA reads TGTGCCAGCAGCACCCCGGGGACCCAGTACTTC.

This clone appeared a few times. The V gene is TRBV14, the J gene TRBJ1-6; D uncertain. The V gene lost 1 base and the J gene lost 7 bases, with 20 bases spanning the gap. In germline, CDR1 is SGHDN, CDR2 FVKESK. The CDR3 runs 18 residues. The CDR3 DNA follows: TGTGCCAGCAGCCAAGGGGCGGGCCTCATGATGACCAATTCACCCCTCCACTTT. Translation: CASSQGAGLMMTNSPLHF. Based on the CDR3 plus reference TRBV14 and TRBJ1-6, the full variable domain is EAGVTQFPSHSVIEKGQTVTLRCDPISGHDNLYWYRRVMGKEIKFLLHFVKESKQDESGMPNNRFLAERTGGTYSTLKVQPAELEDSGVYFCASSQGAGLMMTNSPLHFGNGTRLTVT.

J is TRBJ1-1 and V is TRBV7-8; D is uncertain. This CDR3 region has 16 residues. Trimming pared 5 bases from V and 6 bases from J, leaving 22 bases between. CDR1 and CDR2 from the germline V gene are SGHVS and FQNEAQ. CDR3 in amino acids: CASSPPLIGEPPEAFF. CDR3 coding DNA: TGTGCCAGCAGCCCGCCCCTTATAGGAGAGCCCCCTGAAGCTTTCTTT.

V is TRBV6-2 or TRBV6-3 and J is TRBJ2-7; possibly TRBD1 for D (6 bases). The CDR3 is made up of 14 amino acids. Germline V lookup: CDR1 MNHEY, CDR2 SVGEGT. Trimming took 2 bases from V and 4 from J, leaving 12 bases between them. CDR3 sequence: CASSYGQTTYEQYF. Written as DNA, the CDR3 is TGTGCCAGCAGTTACGGACAGACGACTTACGAGCAGTACTTC.

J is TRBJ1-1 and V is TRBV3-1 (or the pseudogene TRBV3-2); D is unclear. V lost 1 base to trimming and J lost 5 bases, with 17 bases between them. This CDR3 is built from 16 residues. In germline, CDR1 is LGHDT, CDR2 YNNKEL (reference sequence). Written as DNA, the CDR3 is TGTGCCAGCAGCCAAGGATCCAGCGCGAGTGGTACTGAAGCTTTCTTT. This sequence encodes CASSQGSSASGTEAFF.

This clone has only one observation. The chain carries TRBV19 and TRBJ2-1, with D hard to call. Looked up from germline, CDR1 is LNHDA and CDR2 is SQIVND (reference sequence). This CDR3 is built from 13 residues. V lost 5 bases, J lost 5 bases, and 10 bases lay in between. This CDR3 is CASSPRTHNEQFF. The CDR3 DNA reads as TGTGCCAGTAGTCCTCGGACCCACAATGAGCAGTTCTTC. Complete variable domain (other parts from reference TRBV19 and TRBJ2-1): DGGITQSPKYLFRKEGQNVTLSCEQNLNHDAMYWYRQDPGQGLRLIYYSQIVNDFQKGDIAEGYSVSREKKESFPLTVTSAQKNPTAFYLCASSPRTHNEQFFGPGTRLTVL.

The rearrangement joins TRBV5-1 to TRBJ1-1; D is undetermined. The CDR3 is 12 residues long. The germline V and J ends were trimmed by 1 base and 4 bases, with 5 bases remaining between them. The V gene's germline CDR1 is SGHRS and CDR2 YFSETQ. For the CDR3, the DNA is TGCGCCAGCAGCTTGATCGCCACTGAAGCTTTCTTT. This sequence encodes CASSLIATEAFF.

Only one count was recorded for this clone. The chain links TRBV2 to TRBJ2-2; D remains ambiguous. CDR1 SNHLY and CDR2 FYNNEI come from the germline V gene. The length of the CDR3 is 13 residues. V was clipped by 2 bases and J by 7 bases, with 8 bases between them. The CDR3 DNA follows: TGTGCCAGCAGTGAATCCTCTCTCGGGGAGCTGTTTTTT. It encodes CASSESSLGELFF.

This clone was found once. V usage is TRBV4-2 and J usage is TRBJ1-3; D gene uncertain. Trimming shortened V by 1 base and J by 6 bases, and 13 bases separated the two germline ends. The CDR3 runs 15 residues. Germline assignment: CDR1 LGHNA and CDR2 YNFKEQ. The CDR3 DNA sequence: TGTGCCAGCAGCCAAGGGAGGCTTTCGTCAAACACCATATATTTT. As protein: CASSQGRLSSNTIYF.

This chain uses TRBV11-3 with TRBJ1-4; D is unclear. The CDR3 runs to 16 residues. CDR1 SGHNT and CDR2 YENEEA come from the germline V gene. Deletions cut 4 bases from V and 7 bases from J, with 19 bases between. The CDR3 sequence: CASSCRVLSHFEKLFF. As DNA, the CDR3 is TGTGCCAGCAGCTGTCGGGTCCTGTCACATTTTGAAAAACTGTTTTTT.

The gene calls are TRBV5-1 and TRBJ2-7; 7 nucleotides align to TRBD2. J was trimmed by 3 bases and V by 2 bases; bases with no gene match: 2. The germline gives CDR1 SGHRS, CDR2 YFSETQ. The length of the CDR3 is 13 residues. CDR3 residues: CASSLAGLYEQYF. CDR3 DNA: TGCGCCAGCAGCTTAGCGGGACTCTACGAGCAGTACTTC.

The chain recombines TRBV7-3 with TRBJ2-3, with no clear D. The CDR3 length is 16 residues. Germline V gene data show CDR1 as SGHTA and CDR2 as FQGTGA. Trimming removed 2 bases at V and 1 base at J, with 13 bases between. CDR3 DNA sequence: TGTGCCAGCAGCTTAGTAGGCGGTCCCGGCACAGATACGCAGTATTTT. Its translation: CASSLVGGPGTDTQYF.

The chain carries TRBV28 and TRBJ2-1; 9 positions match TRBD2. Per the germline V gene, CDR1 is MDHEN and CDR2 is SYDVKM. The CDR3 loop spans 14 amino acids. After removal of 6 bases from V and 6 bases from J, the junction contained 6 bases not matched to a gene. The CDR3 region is CASRDRTSVNEQFF. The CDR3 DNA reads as TGTGCCAGCAGAGATAGGACTAGCGTCAATGAGCAGTTCTTC.

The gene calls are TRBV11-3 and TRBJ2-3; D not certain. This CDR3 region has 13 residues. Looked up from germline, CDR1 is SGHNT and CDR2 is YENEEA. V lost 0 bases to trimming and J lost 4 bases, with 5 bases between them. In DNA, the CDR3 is TGTGCCAGCAGCTTAGATCAGGCAGATACGCAGTATTTT. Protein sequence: CASSLDQADTQYF.

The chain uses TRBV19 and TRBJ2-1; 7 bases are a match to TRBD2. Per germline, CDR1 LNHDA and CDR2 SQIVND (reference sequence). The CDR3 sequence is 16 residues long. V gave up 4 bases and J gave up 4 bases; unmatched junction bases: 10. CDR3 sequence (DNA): TGTGCCAGTAGTACCTCGGCAGCGGGGTTGTACAATGAGCAGTTCTTC. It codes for CASSTSAAGLYNEQFF. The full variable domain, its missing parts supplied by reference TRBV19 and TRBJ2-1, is DGGITQSPKYLFRKEGQNVTLSCEQNLNHDAMYWYRQDPGQGLRLIYYSQIVNDFQKGDIAEGYSVSREKKESFPLTVTSAQKNPTAFYLCASSTSAAGLYNEQFFGPGTRLTVL.